The next 8 T cell receptor beta chains were all read from a single sample in a study of Ad26.COV2.S vaccination and SARS-CoV-2 variants. Treatment: some 20 received Ad26.COV2.S at low or high dose, single or two shots; about 5 received placebo; per-sample allocation not given. Day 63 after the first injection of vaccine or placebo was the sampling time. Clones were sequenced by immunoSEQ multiplex PCR, and TCRdb holds only the in-frame ones, with some missing. The sample contains some 420,000 clones, around 89% of which appear only once. Sequencing used peripheral blood, obtained in a trial of Ad26.COV2.S vaccine versus placebo. The receptors here all came from a person aged 18-60 years who received the Ad26.COV2.S COVID-19 vaccine or a placebo.

The rearrangement joins TRBV7-6 to TRBJ2-5; D unclear. There are 14 residues in the CDR3. CDR1 and CDR2 from the germline V gene are SGHVS and FNYEAQ. The V and J ends lost 3 bases and 4 bases respectively, with 12 bases between them. The CDR3 loop is CASSFQVGSETQYF. The CDR3 DNA follows: TGTGCCAGCAGCTTTCAGGTTGGGTCAGAGACCCAGTACTTC.

Comments on this clone: Within the sample, other DNA sequences also encode this same CDR3. This chain uses TRBV7-3 with TRBJ2-1; D not certain. Germline V gene lookup returns CDR1 SGHTA and CDR2 FQGTGA. The CDR3 is made up of 13 amino acids. Trimming took off 5 bases at V and 1 base at J, with 6 bases between the two ends. CDR3 DNA: TGTGCCAGCAGCCTCGGATCCTACAATGAGCAGTTCTTC. It encodes CASSLGSYNEQFF.

The J gene is TRBJ2-5, the V gene TRBV19; 8 bases agree with TRBD1. The CDR3 spans 18 residues. Germline-derived CDR1 and CDR2 are LNHDA and SQIVND (reference sequence). V lost 5 bases, J lost 4 bases, and 18 bases stayed unmatched. The CDR3 region is CASSRQLTGGLFRETQYF. CDR3 sequence (DNA): TGTGCCAGTAGTCGCCAACTAACAGGGGGTTTATTCCGAGAGACCCAGTACTTC.

V is TRBV9 and J is TRBJ1-4; perhaps TRBD1 as D (6 bases). CDR3 length: 14 residues. Germline lookup yields CDR1 SGDLS and CDR2 YYNGEE. Trimming took off 4 bases at V and 5 bases at J, with 12 bases between the two ends. This CDR3 is CASSSTGGNEKLFF. Here the CDR3 DNA reads TGTGCCAGCAGCTCGACAGGTGGGAATGAAAAACTGTTTTTT.

This chain links TRBV6-5 with TRBJ2-5, with 10 positions matching TRBD1. Losses at the gene ends were 5 bases for V and 11 bases for J; bases not matched to a gene: 8. This CDR3 is 13 amino acids long. Germline CDR1 MNHEY, CDR2 SVGAGI. In nucleotides, the CDR3 is TGTGCCAGCAGTCCTCGGACAGGGGGACTACAGTACTTC. Amino acid sequence: CASSPRTGGLQYF.

The rearrangement links TRBV10-2 to TRBJ2-7; TRBD1 matches at 7 bases. Trimming removed 9 bases from V and 2 bases from J; junction bases left unmatched: 4. The CDR3 spans 12 residues. CDR1 is WSHSY, CDR2 SAAADI, per germline. The CDR3 DNA follows: TGCGCCAGTCTGACAGGGACCTACGAGCAGTACTTC. Protein product: CASLTGTYEQYF.

The rearrangement links TRBV5-1 to TRBJ1-5; D is perhaps TRBD1 (5 bases). The CDR3 runs 15 residues. Trimming took 0 bases from V and 1 from J, leaving 8 bases between them. The germline gives CDR1 SGHRS, CDR2 YFSETQ. DNA for the CDR3: TGCGCCAGCAGCTTGGCCGGGGGGAGCAATCAGCCCCAGCATTTT. This translates into CASSLAGGSNQPQHF.

The V call is TRBV27, the J call TRBJ2-2, with D uncertain. Germline V gene sequence: CDR1 MNHEY, CDR2 SMNVEV (reference sequence). Trimming took 5 bases from V and 8 from J, leaving 9 bases between them. This CDR3 is built from 12 residues. CDR3 bases: TGTGCCAGCAGTCCCCTAGTAGGGGAGCTGTTTTTT. It specifies CASSPLVGELFF.